This paragraph reports one T cell receptor beta chain. The antigen remains undetermined. This record comes from a study of CD8+CD57+ T cells in acquired aplastic anemia. Study in general: Across the sorted CD4+ and CD8+ cells, DNA amounts averaged 3.2 ug. Roughly 11 million reads, on average, were obtained for CD4+ cells from healthy donors. Broader study findings: In common between the patients and the controls were approximately 28 CD8+ CDR3 sequences. Any difference that existed in CD8+ Simpson's diversity between patients and controls was not significant.

Germline trimming cut 6 bases from V and 3 bases from J; bases unmatched to any gene: 7. Germline values: CDR1 SGHTA, CDR2 FQGNSA. This CDR3 comprises 14 residues. Profiles of TCR beta VDJ and CDR3 were generated from a genomic DNA template. One entry per CDR3 protein results from TCRdb running MiXCR on the reads. The sample holds around 170,000 distinct CDR3 sequences; just under 65% are singletons and the top ten take 45% to 50%. The TCR comes from a human donor in good health. The specimen was sorted CD4+, CD8+, or CD8+CD57+ T cells (not recorded which) from PBMCs. The gene calls are TRBV7-2 and TRBJ2-7; 8 positions match TRBD2. CDR3 loop: CASRLGSGSYEQYF. The CDR3, as DNA: TGTGCCAGCAGACTTGGGAGCGGGAGCTACGAGCAGTACTTC.